The T cell receptor beta chain described here comes from a study of radiation and T cells in renal cell carcinoma. V lost 0 bases, J lost 1 base, and 6 bases lay in between. The germline CDR1 and CDR2 sequences are ENHRY and SYGVKD. This CDR3 spans 14 amino acids. The data were produced by immunoSEQ multiplex PCR, yet TCRdb's version contains in-frame clones alone and is incomplete. The sample holds approximately 43,000 clones, around four fifths seen once. The time point was: blood 4 weeks post-SBRT, at nephrectomy. Treatment meaning: 15 Gy SBRT to primary tumor, nephrectomy 4 weeks later. Nephrectomy followed 15 Gy stereotactic body radiation by 4 weeks. Serial blood draws occurred at baseline and 2 and 4 weeks post-SBRT. Findings and caveats of the study: No pretreatment tumor biopsies were available for baseline clonotypes. Top tumor clonotypes rose in blood 2 weeks post-radiation, then contracted.

About this clone: Its antigen is unknown.

The sequencing used blood, collected from a patient whose treatment included radiotherapy and nephrectomy. The rearrangement uses TRBV10-3 and TRBJ1-1; no definite D call. This receptor was taken from a woman between 65 and 79 years old with renal cell carcinoma. Here the CDR3 reads CAISESSKNTEAFF. DNA of the CDR3: TGTGCCATCAGTGAGTCGTCAAAGAACACTGAAGCTTTCTTT.